This T cell receptor beta chain emerged from a study of blood T cell repertoires in COVID-19. Overall study: Donors in the United States, Italy and Spain gave samples during acute or convalescent COVID-19.

With 3 bases clipped from V and 3 bases from J, the junction kept 8 bases outside the gene matches. The germline CDR1 and CDR2 sequences are SGDLS and YYNGEE. This CDR3 contains 15 residues. Participants' reported clinical history set cohort assignment. Sequenced by immunoSEQ multiplex PCR; TCRdb stores in-frame clones only, minus some. Among under 350,000 clones listed, 89% were seen once. The chain carries TRBV9 and TRBJ1-2, with 7 bases fitting TRBD1. Material: PBMCs or T cells enriched from blood (not recorded which). The receptor was isolated from a woman in her forties who had recovered from COVID-19. CDR3 coding DNA: TGTGCCAGCAGCGGGCGACAGGGCCCTTACTATGGCTACACCTTC. Its translation is CASSGRQGPYYGYTF.